This entry is about one T cell receptor beta chain. This entry belongs to a study of shared clonotypes between healthy human individuals. This CDR3 has 15 amino acids. The ends were cut back, 0 bases at V and 7 bases at J, with 13 bases in the middle. CDR1 is SGHRS, CDR2 YFSETQ, per germline. Here immunoSEQ multiplex PCR was the method, and the copy in TCRdb shows in-frame clones only, minus some. The sample has more than 150,000 clones, approximately 92% seen once. The chain uses TRBV5-1 and TRBJ2-2, with D maybe TRBD2 (6 bases). The TCR was taken from a woman aged 25-40 years in good health. Sequencing was done on a sample of naive CD4+ T cells sorted from blood. Regarding subset: CD45RA+ positively selected. This CDR3 is CASSLDAREVGELFF. CDR3 DNA sequence: TGCGCCAGCAGCTTGGACGCCAGGGAGGTCGGGGAGCTGTTTTTT.